This T cell receptor (beta chain) stems from a study of blood T cell repertoires in COVID-19. Overall study context: Material from acute and convalescent COVID-19 was sourced from the United States, Italy and Spain. Sources were T cells, B-cell-depleted T cells, or PBMCs; the material itself was cDNA or gDNA.

A few counts support this clone. The trim removed 6 bases at V and 2 bases at J, leaving 9 bases unmatched. Germline lookup yields CDR1 MNHEY and CDR2 SMNVEV (reference sequence). The CDR3 contains 16 residues. In the original analysis: Nucleated cell number was recorded as an estimate derived from reference gene primer amplification. This table comes from immunoSEQ multiplex PCR, and its TCRdb copy is limited to in-frame clones, with some not included. The V and J calls and the clone size are those of that table, but D and trimming were determined from the DNA. The sample shows approximately 300,000 clones, around 89% of them seen only once.

This chain links TRBV27 with TRBJ2-5, with 10 bases aligning to TRBD1. The source of this sequence is a woman aged 45 to 65 with active or convalescent COVID-19. The specimen sequenced was peripheral blood. DNA of the CDR3: TGTGCCAGCAGCCCGGGACAGGGGAGGGGGCAAGAGACCCAGTACTTC. Amino acids: CASSPGQGRGQETQYF.